This T cell receptor beta chain was identified in a study of control samples from healthy donors and cancer patients. Using immunoSEQ multiplex PCR, the repertoire was profiled, and TCRdb retains in-frame clones only, with some absent. This sample has around 110,000 clones, with over 90% found just once. The CDR3 is 16 residues long. The ends were cut back, 6 bases at V and 2 bases at J, with 19 bases in the middle. The germline V gene has CDR1 ENHRY and CDR2 SYGVKD. The chain links TRBV10-3 to TRBJ1-1; D is undetermined. This clonotype originated in a man between 25 and 39 years old in good health. The sequenced sample was blood. The CDR3 region has the DNA TGTGCCATCAGGACCAAGGCCCACAGTCCCAACACTGAAGCTTTCTTT. It translates to CAIRTKAHSPNTEAFF.